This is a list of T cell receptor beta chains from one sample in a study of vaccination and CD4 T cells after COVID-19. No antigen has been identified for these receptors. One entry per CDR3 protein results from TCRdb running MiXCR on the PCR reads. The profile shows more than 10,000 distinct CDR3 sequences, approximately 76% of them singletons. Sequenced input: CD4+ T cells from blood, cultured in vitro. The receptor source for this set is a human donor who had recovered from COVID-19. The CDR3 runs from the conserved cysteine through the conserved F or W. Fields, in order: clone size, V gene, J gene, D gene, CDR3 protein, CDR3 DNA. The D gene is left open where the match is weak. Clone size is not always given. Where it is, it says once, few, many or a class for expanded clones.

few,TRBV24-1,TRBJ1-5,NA,CATSDGAFGPDQPQHF,TGTGCCACCAGTGATGGGGCCTTCGGGCCAGATCAGCCCCAGCATTTT
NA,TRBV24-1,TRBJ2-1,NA,CATSRGNSYNEQFF,TGTGCCACGAGTCGGGGCAACTCCTACAATGAGCAGTTCTTC
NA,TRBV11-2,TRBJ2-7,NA,CASRGVGGPYEQYF,TGTGCCAGCAGGGGCGTGGGTGGCCCCTACGAGCAGTACTTC
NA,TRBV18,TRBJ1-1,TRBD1,CASSPTVGGVAEAFF,TGTGCCAGCTCACCCACAGTAGGGGGCGTGGCTGAAGCTTTCTTT
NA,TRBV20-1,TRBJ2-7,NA,CSALPYYEQYF,TGCAGTGCTCTGCCTTACTACGAGCAGTACTTC
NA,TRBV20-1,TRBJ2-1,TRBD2,CSAPGGGNEQFF,TGCAGTGCTCCGGGGGGAGGTAATGAGCAGTTCTTC
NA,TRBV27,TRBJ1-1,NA,CASIPAGAGTEAFF,TGTGCCAGCATTCCTGCAGGGGCCGGAACTGAAGCTTTCTTT
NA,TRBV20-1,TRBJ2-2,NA,CSASPGDVGTGELFF,TGCAGTGCTAGCCCGGGAGACGTCGGGACCGGGGAGCTGTTTTTT
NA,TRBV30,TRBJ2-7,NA,CAWRELVVKEQYF,TGTGCCTGGAGAGAACTAGTGGTTAAGGAGCAGTACTTC
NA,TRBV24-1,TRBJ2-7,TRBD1,CATSDPRQGGYEQYF,TGTGCCACCAGTGATCCCCGACAGGGTGGGTACGAGCAGTACTTC
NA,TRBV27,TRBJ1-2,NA,CASSLSWREDGYTF,TGTGCCAGCAGTTTATCGTGGCGGGAGGATGGCTACACCTTC
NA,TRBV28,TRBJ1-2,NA,CASSPTGLGGPSRYGYTF,TGTGCCAGCAGTCCCACCGGCCTTGGGGGCCCTAGTCGCTATGGCTACACCTTC
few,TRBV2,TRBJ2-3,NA,CASSFRPDTQYF,TGTGCCAGTTCCTTTCGCCCCGATACGCAGTATTTT
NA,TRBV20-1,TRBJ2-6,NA,CSATRDSGANVLTF,TGCAGTGCTACACGGGACTCTGGGGCCAACGTCCTGACTTTC
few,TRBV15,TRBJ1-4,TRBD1,CATSSHGRQGEKLFF,TGTGCCACTTCTTCCCATGGGAGACAGGGTGAAAAACTGTTTTTT
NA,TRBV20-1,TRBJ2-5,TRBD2,CSARGTSGLDQETQYF,TGCAGTGCTAGAGGGACTAGCGGGTTAGATCAAGAGACCCAGTACTTC
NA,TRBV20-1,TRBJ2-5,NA,CSAHAGTPTTAQYF,TGCAGTGCACACGCCGGGACTCCAACTACGGCCCAGTACTTC
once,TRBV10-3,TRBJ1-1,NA,CAIRVGVLNTEAFF,TGTGCCATCAGGGTAGGGGTCTTAAACACTGAAGCTTTCTTT
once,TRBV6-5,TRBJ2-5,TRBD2,CASSYSKGLAGQETQYF,TGTGCCAGCAGTTACTCGAAGGGACTAGCGGGACAAGAGACCCAGTACTTC
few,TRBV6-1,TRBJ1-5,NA,CASNHRTVYSNQPQHF,TGTGCCAGCAATCACAGGACTGTCTATAGCAATCAGCCCCAGCATTTT
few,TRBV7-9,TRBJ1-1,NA,CASSSADIGFSPEAFF,TGTGCCAGCAGTTCGGCGGACATTGGGTTTTCACCTGAAGCTTTCTTT
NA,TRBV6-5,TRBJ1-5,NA,CASSYGYGSNQPQHF,TGTGCCAGCAGTTACGGGTATGGGAGCAATCAGCCCCAGCATTTT
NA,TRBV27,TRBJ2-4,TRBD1,CASKPTGMNIQYF,TGTGCCAGTAAACCGACAGGGATGAACATTCAGTACTTC
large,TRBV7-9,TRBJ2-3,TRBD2,CASSFGLAGYTQYF,TGTGCCAGCAGCTTCGGGCTAGCGGGCTATACGCAGTATTTT
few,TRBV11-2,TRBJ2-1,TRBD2,CASSLRLAGNNEQFF,TGTGCCAGCAGCCTCAGACTAGCGGGAAATAATGAGCAGTTCTTC
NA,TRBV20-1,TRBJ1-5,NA,CSANRDINQPQHF,TGCAGTGCAAACAGGGATATCAATCAGCCCCAGCATTTT
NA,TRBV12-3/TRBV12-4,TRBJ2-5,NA,CASSYPGTQETQYF,TGTGCCAGCAGTTACCCCGGGACGCAAGAGACCCAGTACTTC
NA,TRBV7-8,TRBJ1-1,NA,CASSRVPGGQKNTEAFF,TGTGCCAGCAGCCGGGTTCCGGGGGGCCAAAAGAACACTGAAGCTTTCTTT
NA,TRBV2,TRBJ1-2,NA,CASLSLAGNYGYTF,TGTGCCAGCTTATCCTTAGCAGGAAACTATGGCTACACCTTC
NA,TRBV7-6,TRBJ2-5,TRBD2,CASSPQSSVLAGVRFETQYF,TGTGCCAGCAGCCCCCAGTCGTCTGTGCTAGCGGGAGTACGTTTCGAGACCCAGTACTTC